Shown below are 25 T cell receptor beta chains from a single sample sequenced in a study of regulatory T cells in long-lasting Graves disease. With iRepertoire HTBI primers and Arm-PCR of CDR3 regions, TCR beta libraries were built. TCRdb re-called the multiplex PCR reads through MiXCR, storing one row per CDR3 protein. In the table there are 580,000 or so distinct CDR3 sequences, about 16% of which are singletons. Time point meaning: newly diagnosed GD, antithyroid drugs for less than 3 months. From PBMCs, RNA was extracted and then used to make the TCR library. These data are also associated with another study on T cells in Graves' hyperthyroidism and ophthalmopathy.

Sequences were derived from peripheral blood mononuclear cells (PBMCs), sampled at new diagnosis, from a patient treated with antithyroid drugs. These receptors originate from a man between 18 and 29 years old with Graves disease.

Details on this clonotype: A clone one base away is much larger, so this may be a read error. This sequence joins TRBV12-3 or TRBV12-4 and TRBJ2-5; 10 bases are a match to TRBD2. The end of the DNA is better explained by TRBJ2-1, so the J call may be wrong. There are 16 residues in the CDR3. The CDR3: CASSPTMASGSGEQFF. The CDR3 DNA is TGTGCCAGCAGTCCCACCATGGCTAGCGGGAGTGGTGAGCAGTTCTTC.

The chain uses TRBV20-1 and TRBJ2-7, with a possible D match to TRBD2 (5 bases). This CDR3 is 12 amino acids long. With 4 bases removed from V and 4 bases from J, the gap between germline ends came to 11 bases. From germline, CDR1 is DFQATT and CDR2 SNEGSKA (reference sequence). CDR3 coding DNA: TGCAGTGCTACCCTTGGGAGTTACGAGCAGTACTTC. It is translated as CSATLGSYEQYF.

This clonotype has ten or more counts. J is TRBJ1-4 and V is TRBV28, with a possible D match to TRBD1 (6 bases). Germline CDR1 is MDHEN and CDR2 is SYDVKM. V gave up 5 bases and J gave up 2 bases, with 12 bases separating them. The CDR3 covers 15 residues. The CDR3 DNA reads TGTGCCAGCAGTGTCTACAGGGAGACTAATGAAAAACTGTTTTTT. Translation: CASSVYRETNEKLFF. The variable domain in full, with the rest retrieved from reference TRBV28 and TRBJ1-4, is DVKVTQSSRYLVKRTGEKVFLECVQDMDHENMFWYRQDPGLGLRLIYFSYDVKMKEKGDIPEGYSVSREKKERFSLILESASTNQTSMYLCASSVYRETNEKLFFGSGTQLSVL.

The chain carries TRBV3-1 and TRBJ2-1; D remains unclear. The CDR3 is 13 residues long. Germline V gene lookup returns CDR1 LGHDT and CDR2 YNNKEL (reference sequence). The V gene lost 0 bases and the J gene lost 12 bases, with 12 bases spanning the gap. In nucleotides, the CDR3 is TGTGCCAGCAGCCAAGAAATGGCGCGGAGGCAGTTCTTC. Translating gives CASSQEMARRQFF.

This chain uses TRBV19 with TRBJ2-2; TRBD2 aligns across 7 bases. The V gene's germline CDR1 is LNHDA and CDR2 SQIVND (reference sequence). There are 16 residues in the CDR3. Unmatched junction bases numbered 7, after V lost 6 bases and J lost 0 bases. CDR3 in DNA: TGTGCCAGTAGCTGGGGGGGGGACGCGAACACCGGGGAGCTGTTTTTT. Translation: CASSWGGDANTGELFF.

The chain has TRBV12-3 or TRBV12-4 and TRBJ2-5; 7 bases map to TRBD2. Trimming cost V 6 bases and J 5 bases; bases outside gene matches: 6. CDR3 size: 13 residues. This CDR3 is CASSRLAWETQYF. The CDR3 bases are TGTGCCAGCAGCCGACTAGCTTGGGAGACCCAGTACTTC.

A word on this clonotype: Since a far larger clone is one base different, this is likely a read error. V usage is TRBV6-2 or TRBV6-3 and J usage is TRBJ2-7, with TRBD2 as a possible D gene (7 bases). Germline assignment: CDR1 MNHEY and CDR2 SVGEGT. The V and J ends lost 10 bases and 8 bases respectively, with 21 bases between them. The CDR3 contains 13 residues. The CDR3 nucleotides are TGTGCCAATTCTCCCAGGGGAGGGTTCCAGCAGTACTTC. It specifies CANSPRGGFQQYF.

This clonotype occurred a few times. V gene TRBV27 combines with J gene TRBJ1-2; D not certain. Germline V gene lookup returns CDR1 MNHEY and CDR2 SMNVEV (reference sequence). The CDR3 is 14 amino acids. V was shortened by 5 bases and J by 7 bases, with 17 bases between the two germline ends. DNA for the CDR3: TGTGCCAGCAGTCCCCGCGGCCAGAAAATTGGCTACACCTTC. It is translated as CASSPRGQKIGYTF.

This clonotype was picked up many times. The rearrangement links TRBV3-1 to TRBJ2-1, with D hard to call. The germline V gene has CDR1 LGHDT and CDR2 YNNKEL (reference sequence). The CDR3 extends over 16 amino acids. Trimming cost V 0 bases and J 4 bases, with 13 bases left between them. The CDR3 region is CASSQDTSGVYNEQFF. CDR3 bases: TGTGCCAGCAGCCAAGATACCTCGGGCGTATACAATGAGCAGTTCTTC.

The rearrangement links TRBV3-1 to TRBJ1-6; 7 nucleotides match TRBD1. In germline, CDR1 is LGHDT, CDR2 YNNKEL (reference sequence). The CDR3 loop spans 14 amino acids. Trimming cost V 6 bases and J 7 bases; bases outside gene matches: 6. The DNA of the CDR3 is TGTGCCAGCAGTCACAGGGACAGAAATTCACCCCTCCACTTT. Translation: CASSHRDRNSPLHF.

This clonotype appeared many times. The V call is TRBV12-3 or TRBV12-4, the J call TRBJ2-7; TRBD2 agrees at 13 bases. This CDR3 has 13 amino acids. V shed 8 bases, J shed 7 bases, and the junction held 5 bases outside the gene matches. The CDR3 DNA reads as TGTGCCAGCGGGACTAGCGGGATCCGAGAGCAGTACTTC. Protein: CASGTSGIREQYF.

Many counts were recorded for this clonotype. The chain has TRBV2 and TRBJ1-5; D may be TRBD1 (6 bases). Germline V gives CDR1 SNHLY, CDR2 FYNNEI. CDR3 length: 12 residues. The V gene lost 8 bases and the J gene lost 2 bases, with 7 bases spanning the gap. CDR3: CASSGGNQPQHF. The DNA for the CDR3 is TGTGCCAGCTCAGGGGGCAATCAGCCCCAGCATTTT.

This clonotype was counted a few times. The chain recombines TRBV25-1 with TRBJ1-1, with TRBD1 as a possible D gene (6 bases). The CDR3 consists of 15 residues. The V and J ends lost 3 bases and 1 base respectively, with 12 bases between them. The germline V gene encodes CDR1 MGHDK and CDR2 SYGVNS. In nucleotides, the CDR3 is TGTGCCAGCAGTGATACACAGGGCGAGAACACTGAAGCTTTCTTT. Protein sequence: CASSDTQGENTEAFF. Supplemented by reference TRBV25-1 and TRBJ1-1, the full variable domain reads EADIYQTPRYLVIGTGKKITLECSQTMGHDKMYWYQQDPGMELHLIHYSYGVNSTEKGDLSSESTVSRIRTEHFPLTLESARPSHTSQYLCASSDTQGENTEAFFGQGTRLTVV.

This clonotype showed up just a few times. The chain employs TRBV6-1 and TRBJ1-5; no clear D gene. This CDR3 is 17 amino acids long. Trimming stripped 0 bases from V and 2 bases from J, with 14 bases between. CDR1 and CDR2 (germline): MNHNS, SASEGT. The CDR3 region is CASSEALPGMGNQPQHF. CDR3 coding DNA: TGTGCCAGCAGTGAAGCGCTTCCGGGAATGGGCAATCAGCCCCAGCATTTT.

This clonotype was found many times. The chain links TRBV11-2 to TRBJ2-7; 13 bases are a match to TRBD2. This CDR3 region has 15 residues. J lost 7 bases, V lost 5 bases, and 8 bases had no gene match. Germline V gene data show CDR1 as SGHAT and CDR2 as FQNNGV. CDR3 amino acids: CASSPGTSGMREQYF. For the CDR3, the DNA is TGTGCCAGCAGCCCCGGGACTAGCGGGATGAGGGAGCAGTACTTC.

The rearrangement joins TRBV20-1 to TRBJ2-5; D may be TRBD2 (6 bases). The CDR3 has 16 residues. V lost 0 bases and J lost 0, with 14 bases in between. Germline V gene data show CDR1 as DFQATT and CDR2 as SNEGSKA (reference sequence). CDR3 coding DNA: TGCAGTGCTAGAGATCTCGTGACTAGGGACCAAGAGACCCAGTACTTC. Amino acid sequence: CSARDLVTRDQETQYF.

The chain employs TRBV20-1 and TRBJ2-7; 9 bases align to TRBD2. The length of the CDR3 is 13 residues. Germline V gene data show CDR1 as DFQATT and CDR2 as SNEGSKA (reference sequence). V lost 5 bases, J lost 4 bases, and 6 bases stayed unmatched. This CDR3 is CSARWREGYEQYF. DNA of the CDR3: TGCAGTGCTCGCTGGCGGGAGGGGTACGAGCAGTACTTC.

This clonotype was seen a handful of times. This chain uses TRBV5-6 with TRBJ1-4; a possible D gene is TRBD1 (6 bases). CDR1 and CDR2 (germline): SGHDT, YYEEEE. The germline V and J ends were trimmed by 3 bases and 8 bases, with 11 bases remaining between them. The CDR3 extends over 13 amino acids. The CDR3 here is CASSSGVREKLFF. The CDR3 DNA follows: TGTGCCAGCAGCTCAGGGGTCAGGGAAAAACTGTTTTTT.

This clonotype appeared many times. This rearrangement joins TRBV12-3 or TRBV12-4 to TRBJ2-7; 7 nucleotides agree with TRBD2. The CDR3 is 15 residues long. Trimming cost V 6 bases and J 2 bases; bases outside gene matches: 10. This CDR3 reads CASSPRERGAYEQYF. The CDR3 coding sequence is TGTGCCAGCAGCCCCCGCGAGCGGGGTGCCTACGAGCAGTACTTC.

This clonotype was seen repeatedly, ten times or more. This chain links TRBV29-1 with TRBJ2-7, with D perhaps TRBD1 (6 bases). The CDR3 extends over 12 amino acids. Trimming took 6 bases from V and 3 from J, leaving 12 bases between them. CDR1 is SQVTM and CDR2 is ANQGSEA in the germline V gene. CDR3 coding DNA: TGCAGCGTGGGGGCGCTGAACTACGAGCAGTACTTC. Translation: CSVGALNYEQYF.

This chain links TRBV10-2 with TRBJ1-4, with D unresolved. Trimming took 3 bases from V and 14 from J, leaving 16 bases between them. The CDR3 runs to 13 residues. Germline V gene lookup returns CDR1 WSHSY and CDR2 SAAADI. Here the CDR3 DNA reads TGCGCCAGCAGTGATAACCCGGCCCCGGGGCTGTTTTTT. It translates to CASSDNPAPGLFF.

The chain joins TRBV18 to TRBJ2-4, with a weak D call TRBD1 (6 bases). The V end lost 3 bases, the J end lost 0 bases, and 15 bases lay between the germline ends. The CDR3 runs 17 residues. Germline CDR1 and CDR2: KGHSH and LQKENI. The CDR3 sequence is CASSPRQENLAKNIQYF. For the CDR3, the DNA is TGTGCCAGCTCACCGAGACAGGAGAACCTAGCCAAAAACATTCAGTACTTC.

This clonotype was recorded at least ten times. The rearrangement joins TRBV6-5 to TRBJ2-7; D might be TRBD2 (5 bases). The germline V gene encodes CDR1 MNHEY and CDR2 SVGAGI. V was shortened by 1 base and J by 2 bases, with 15 bases between the two germline ends. The CDR3 extends over 16 amino acids. CDR3: CASSYFSSYNTYEQYF. CDR3 bases: TGTGCCAGCAGTTACTTTTCTAGCTACAATACCTACGAGCAGTACTTC.

This clonotype was seen repeatedly, ten times or more. The CDR3 DNA follows: TGCAGTGCTAGGGACAGGAGCTATGGCTACACCTTC. This encodes CSARDRSYGYTF. This sequence joins TRBV20-1 and TRBJ1-2; 7 nucleotides line up with TRBD1. J lost 4 bases, V lost 3 bases, and 2 bases had no gene match. CDR1 is DFQATT and CDR2 is SNEGSKA in the germline V gene (reference sequence). There are 12 residues in the CDR3.

This clonotype was picked up a small number of times. The chain links TRBV7-2 to TRBJ2-5, with unresolved D. This CDR3 comprises 14 residues. CDR1 SGHTA and CDR2 FQGNSA come from the germline V gene. The V end lost 4 bases, the J end lost 4 bases, and 13 bases lay between the germline ends. CDR3 in amino acids: CASSSVVLRETQYF. Written as DNA, the CDR3 is TGTGCCAGCAGCTCGGTCGTACTGCGAGAGACCCAGTACTTC.